This TCR beta chain was observed in a study of T cells in Graves' hyperthyroidism and ophthalmopathy. Losses at the gene ends were 6 bases for V and 6 bases for J; bases not matched to a gene: 6. The CDR3 loop spans 15 amino acids. TCR beta CDR3 sequences were amplified from RNA transcripts. A first-round RT-PCR of the TCR CDR3 used the HTBI primer set. One entry per CDR3 protein results from TCRdb running MiXCR on the multiplex PCR reads. Counted here are 350,000 or so distinct CDR3 sequences, about a sixth occurring once; the ten biggest clones make up 34%. The chain combines TRBV12-3 or TRBV12-4 with TRBJ2-1; 12 bases align to TRBD2. This receptor was taken from a woman under 40 with Graves' hyperthyroidism that later progressed to Graves' ophthalmopathy. Sequencing was done on a sample of blood. DNA for the CDR3: TGTGCCAGCAGCAGGGGGACTAGCGGGTCCAATGAGCAGTTCTTC. Its protein is CASSRGTSGSNEQFF.